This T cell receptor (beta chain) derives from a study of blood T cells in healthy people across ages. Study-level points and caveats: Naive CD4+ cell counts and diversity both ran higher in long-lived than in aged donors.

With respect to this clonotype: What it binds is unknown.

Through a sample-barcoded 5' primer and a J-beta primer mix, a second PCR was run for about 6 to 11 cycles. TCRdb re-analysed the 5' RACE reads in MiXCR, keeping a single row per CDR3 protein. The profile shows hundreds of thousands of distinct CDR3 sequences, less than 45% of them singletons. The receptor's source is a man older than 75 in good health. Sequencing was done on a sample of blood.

The CDR3: CASSPDRIRSYTDTQYF. The DNA of the CDR3 is TGTGCCAGCAGCCCGGACAGGATTAGATCCTACACAGATACGCAGTATTTT. The chain uses TRBV7-2 and TRBJ2-3, with 7 bases identical to TRBD1. The CDR3 sequence is 17 residues long. Germline CDR1 is SGHTA and CDR2 is FQGNSA. Trimming took 5 bases from V and 2 from J; bases not matched to a gene: 13. The full variable domain, in which reference TRBV7-2 and TRBJ2-3 provide the parts outside the CDR3, is GAGVSQSPSNKVTEKGKDVELRCDPISGHTALYWYRQSLGQGLEFLIYFQGNSAPDKSGLPSDRFSAERTGGSVSTLTIQRTQQEDSAVYLCASSPDRIRSYTDTQYFGPGTRLTVL.